This T cell receptor (beta chain) was sequenced for a study of cytomegalovirus exposure and HLA in healthy donors. Whole-study context: When 350 to 400 donors were genotyped, over 80% of them were found to fall in the Caucasian-associated ancestry cluster.

The ends lost 6 bases at V and 6 bases at J; junction bases unmatched: 12. From germline, CDR1 is SGHNT and CDR2 YYREEE (reference sequence). The CDR3 length is 16 residues. Regarding this clone: Its matching antigen is unknown.

Vbeta (60) and Jbeta (13) primers were used in the PCR. Libraries were prepared by immunoSEQ multiplex PCR; TCRdb keeps only in-frame clonotypes and omits some of them. The sample lists about 180,000 clones, around 78% occurring once. Study results and caveats: In a later analysis, a missense DCLRE1C variant was linked to TCR beta V- and J-gene trimming. Rare TCR sequences predominated, though certain public TCRs were found in many donors. Productive status was seen about 87% or about 30% of the time for most TCR beta V segments in an earlier analysis.

This clonotype was sampled from a young man in good health and CMV-seronegative. The V call is TRBV5-4, the J call TRBJ2-2, with TRBD1 identical over 9 bases. Material: PBMCs. The CDR3 reads CASTSLQGAIAGELFF. The CDR3 DNA is TGTGCCAGCACCTCATTACAGGGGGCGATCGCCGGGGAGCTGTTTTTT.